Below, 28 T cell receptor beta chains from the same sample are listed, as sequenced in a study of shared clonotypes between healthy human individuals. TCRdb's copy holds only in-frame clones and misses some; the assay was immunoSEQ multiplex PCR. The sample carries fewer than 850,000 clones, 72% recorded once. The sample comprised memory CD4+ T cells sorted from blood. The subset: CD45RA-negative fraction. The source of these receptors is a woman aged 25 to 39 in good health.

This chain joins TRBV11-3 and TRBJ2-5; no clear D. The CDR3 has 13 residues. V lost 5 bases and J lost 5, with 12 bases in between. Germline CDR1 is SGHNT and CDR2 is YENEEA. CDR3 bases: TGTGCCAGCAGCCAAAATGGTGGGGAGACCCAGTACTTC. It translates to CASSQNGGETQYF.

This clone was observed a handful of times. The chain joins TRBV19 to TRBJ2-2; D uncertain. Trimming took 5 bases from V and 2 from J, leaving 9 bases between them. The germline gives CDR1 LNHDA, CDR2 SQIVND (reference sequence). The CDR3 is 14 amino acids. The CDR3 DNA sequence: TGTGCCAGTAGTCGCAGTGAAAACACCGGGGAGCTGTTTTTT. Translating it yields CASSRSENTGELFF.

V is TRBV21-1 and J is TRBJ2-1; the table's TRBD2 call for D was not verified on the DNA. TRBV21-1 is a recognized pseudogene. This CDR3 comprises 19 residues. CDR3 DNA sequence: TGTGCCAGCAGCAAAATTCCAACTACGACTAGCGGGACGGACAATGAGCAGTTCTTC. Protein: CASSKIPTTTSGTDNEQFF.

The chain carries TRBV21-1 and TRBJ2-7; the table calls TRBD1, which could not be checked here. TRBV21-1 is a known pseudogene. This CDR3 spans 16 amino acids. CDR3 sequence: CASSKVRAGEGVQQYF. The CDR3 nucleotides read TGTGCCAGCAGCAAAGTACGCGCAGGGGAAGGGGTGCAGCAGTACTTC.

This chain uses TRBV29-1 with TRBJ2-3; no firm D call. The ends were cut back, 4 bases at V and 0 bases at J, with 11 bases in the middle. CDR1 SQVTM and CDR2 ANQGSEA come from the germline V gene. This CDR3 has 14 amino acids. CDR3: CSVAPSTSTDTQYF. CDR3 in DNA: TGCAGCGTTGCCCCGTCGACAAGCACAGATACGCAGTATTTT.

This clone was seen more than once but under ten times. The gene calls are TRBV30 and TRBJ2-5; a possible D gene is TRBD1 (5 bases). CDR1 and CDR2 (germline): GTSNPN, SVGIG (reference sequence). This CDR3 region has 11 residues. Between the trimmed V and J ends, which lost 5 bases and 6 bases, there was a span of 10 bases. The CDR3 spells CAWEAGKTQYF. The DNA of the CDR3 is TGTGCCTGGGAAGCAGGGAAGACCCAGTACTTC.

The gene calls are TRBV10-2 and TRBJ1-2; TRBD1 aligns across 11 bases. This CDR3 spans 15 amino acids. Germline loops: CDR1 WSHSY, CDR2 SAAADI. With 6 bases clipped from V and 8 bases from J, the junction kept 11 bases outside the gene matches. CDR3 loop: CASRQRTGGAEGYTF. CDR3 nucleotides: TGCGCCAGCAGGCAACGGACAGGGGGCGCGGAAGGCTACACCTTC.

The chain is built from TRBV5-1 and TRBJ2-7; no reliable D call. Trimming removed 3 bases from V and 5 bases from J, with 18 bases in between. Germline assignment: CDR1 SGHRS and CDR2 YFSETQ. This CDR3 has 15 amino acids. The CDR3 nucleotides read TGCGCCAGCAGCTCACTTCAGCCCGGTGGCGACGAGCAGTACTTC. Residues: CASSSLQPGGDEQYF.

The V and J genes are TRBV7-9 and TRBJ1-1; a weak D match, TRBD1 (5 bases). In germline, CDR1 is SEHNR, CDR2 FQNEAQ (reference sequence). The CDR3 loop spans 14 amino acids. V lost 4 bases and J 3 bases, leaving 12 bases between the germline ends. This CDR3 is CASSSGTIDTEAFF. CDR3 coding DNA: TGTGCCAGCAGCTCGGGGACGATCGACACTGAAGCTTTCTTT.

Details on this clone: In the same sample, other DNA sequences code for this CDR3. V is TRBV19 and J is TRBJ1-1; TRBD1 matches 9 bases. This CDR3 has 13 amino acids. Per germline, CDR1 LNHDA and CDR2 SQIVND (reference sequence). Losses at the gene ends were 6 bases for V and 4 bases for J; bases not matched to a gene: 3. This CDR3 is CASSTTGGTEAFF. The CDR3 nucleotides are TGTGCCAGTAGCACGACAGGGGGCACTGAAGCTTTCTTT.

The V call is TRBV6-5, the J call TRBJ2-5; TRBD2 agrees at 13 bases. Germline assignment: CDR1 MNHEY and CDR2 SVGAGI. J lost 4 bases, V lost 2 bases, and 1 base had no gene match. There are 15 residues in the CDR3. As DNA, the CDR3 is TGTGCCAGCAGTTACGGACTAGCGGGGGCAGAGACCCAGTACTTC. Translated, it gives CASSYGLAGAETQYF.

This CDR3 is CASSELYSNQPQHF. CDR3 nucleotides: TGTGCCAGCAGTGAATTATATAGCAATCAGCCCCAGCATTTT. The chain joins TRBV25-1 to TRBJ1-5; D is unresolved. Germline loops: CDR1 MGHDK, CDR2 SYGVNS. The CDR3 runs to 14 residues. Trimming removed 1 base at V and 0 bases at J, with 4 bases between. Together with reference TRBV25-1 and TRBJ1-5, the CDR3 gives the full variable domain: EADIYQTPRYLVIGTGKKITLECSQTMGHDKMYWYQQDPGMELHLIHYSYGVNSTEKGDLSSESTVSRIRTEHFPLTLESARPSHTSQYLCASSELYSNQPQHFGDGTRLSIL.

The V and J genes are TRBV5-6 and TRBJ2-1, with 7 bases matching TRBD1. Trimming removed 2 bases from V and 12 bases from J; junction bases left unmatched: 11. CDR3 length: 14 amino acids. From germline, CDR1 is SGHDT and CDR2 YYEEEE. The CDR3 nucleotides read TGTGCCAGCAGCTTAAAGGGGGCAGGGGAATGGCAGTTCTTC. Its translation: CASSLKGAGEWQFF. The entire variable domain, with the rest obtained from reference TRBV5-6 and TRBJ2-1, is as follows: DAGVTQSPTHLIKTRGQQVTLRCSPKSGHDTVSWYQQALGQGPQFIFQYYEEEERQRGNFPDRFSGHQFPNYSSELNVNALLLGDSALYLCASSLKGAGEWQFFGPGTRLTVL.

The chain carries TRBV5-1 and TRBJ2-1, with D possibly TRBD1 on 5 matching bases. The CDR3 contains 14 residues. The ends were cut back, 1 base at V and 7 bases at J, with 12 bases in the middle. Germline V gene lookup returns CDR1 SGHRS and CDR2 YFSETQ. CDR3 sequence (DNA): TGCGCCAGCAGCTTGCGGTGGGGCGAGAATGAGCAGTTCTTC. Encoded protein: CASSLRWGENEQFF.

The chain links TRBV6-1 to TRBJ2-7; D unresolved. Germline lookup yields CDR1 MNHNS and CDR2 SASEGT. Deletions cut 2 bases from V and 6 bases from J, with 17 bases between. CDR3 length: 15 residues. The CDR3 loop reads CASSESGTGHGEQYF. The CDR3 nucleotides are TGTGCCAGCAGTGAATCCGGAACCGGGCATGGCGAGCAGTACTTC.

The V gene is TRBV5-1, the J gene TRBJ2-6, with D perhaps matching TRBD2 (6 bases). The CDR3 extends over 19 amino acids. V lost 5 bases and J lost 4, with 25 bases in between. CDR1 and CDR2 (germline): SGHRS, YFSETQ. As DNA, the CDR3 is TGCGCCAGCAGTCGGACACTCAACTCCGTAGCGGAGGGGGCCAACGTCCTGACTTTC. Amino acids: CASSRTLNSVAEGANVLTF.

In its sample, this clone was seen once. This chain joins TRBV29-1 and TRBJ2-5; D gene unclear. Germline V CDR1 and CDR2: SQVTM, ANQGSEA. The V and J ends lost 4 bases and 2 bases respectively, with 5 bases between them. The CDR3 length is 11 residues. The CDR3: CSVVIQETQYF. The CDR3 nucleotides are TGCAGCGTTGTTATACAAGAGACCCAGTACTTC.

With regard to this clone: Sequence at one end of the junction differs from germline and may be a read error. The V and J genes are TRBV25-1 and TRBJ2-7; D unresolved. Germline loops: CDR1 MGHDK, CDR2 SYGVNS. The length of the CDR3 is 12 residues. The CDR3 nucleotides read TGTGCCAGCCAGGATGGCTCCCACGAGCAGTACTTC. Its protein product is CASQDGSHEQYF.

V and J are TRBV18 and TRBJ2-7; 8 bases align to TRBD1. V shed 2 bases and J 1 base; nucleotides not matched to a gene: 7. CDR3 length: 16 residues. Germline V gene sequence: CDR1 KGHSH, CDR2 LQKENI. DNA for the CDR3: TGTGCCAGCTCACCAAGGGGGACAGGTGGTTCCTACGAGCAGTACTTC. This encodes CASSPRGTGGSYEQYF.

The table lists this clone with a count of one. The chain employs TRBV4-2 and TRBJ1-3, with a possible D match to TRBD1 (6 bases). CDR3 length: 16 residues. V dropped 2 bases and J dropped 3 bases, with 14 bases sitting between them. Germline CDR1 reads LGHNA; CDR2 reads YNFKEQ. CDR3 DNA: TGTGCCAGCAGCCAACCCACAGGGAAGGATGGAAACACCATATATTTT. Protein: CASSQPTGKDGNTIYF.

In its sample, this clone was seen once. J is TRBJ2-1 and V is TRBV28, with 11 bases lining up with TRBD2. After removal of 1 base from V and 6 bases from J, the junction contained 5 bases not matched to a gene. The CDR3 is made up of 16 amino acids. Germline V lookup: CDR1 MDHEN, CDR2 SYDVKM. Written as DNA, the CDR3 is TGTGCCAGCAGTTTATCCGGGACTAGCGGAACCAATGAGCAGTTCTTC. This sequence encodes CASSLSGTSGTNEQFF.

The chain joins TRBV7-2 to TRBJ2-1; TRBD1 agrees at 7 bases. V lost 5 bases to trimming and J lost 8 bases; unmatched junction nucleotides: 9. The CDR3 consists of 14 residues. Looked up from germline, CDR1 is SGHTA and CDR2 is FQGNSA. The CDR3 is CASSTRQGPDEQFF. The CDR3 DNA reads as TGTGCCAGCAGCACCAGACAGGGCCCTGATGAGCAGTTCTTC.

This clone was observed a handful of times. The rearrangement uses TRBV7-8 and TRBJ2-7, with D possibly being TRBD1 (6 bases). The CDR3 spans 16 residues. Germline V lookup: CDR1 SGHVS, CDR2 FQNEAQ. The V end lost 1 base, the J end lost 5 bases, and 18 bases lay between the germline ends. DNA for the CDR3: TGTGCCAGCAGCTTAGTTTTCCAGGGGTCGGTTGACGAGCAGTACTTC. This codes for CASSLVFQGSVDEQYF.

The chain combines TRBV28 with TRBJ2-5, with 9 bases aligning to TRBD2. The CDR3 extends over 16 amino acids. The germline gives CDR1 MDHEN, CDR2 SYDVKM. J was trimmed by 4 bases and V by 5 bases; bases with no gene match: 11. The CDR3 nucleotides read TGTGCCAGCAGTGTGTATAGCGGGAGTTGGGGAGAGACCCAGTACTTC. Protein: CASSVYSGSWGETQYF.

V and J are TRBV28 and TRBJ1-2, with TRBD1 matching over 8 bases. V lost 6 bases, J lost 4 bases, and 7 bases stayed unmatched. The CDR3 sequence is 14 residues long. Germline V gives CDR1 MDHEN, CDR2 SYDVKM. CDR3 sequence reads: CASRPPDRAYGYTF. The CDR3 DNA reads TGTGCCAGCAGACCTCCGGACAGGGCCTATGGCTACACCTTC.

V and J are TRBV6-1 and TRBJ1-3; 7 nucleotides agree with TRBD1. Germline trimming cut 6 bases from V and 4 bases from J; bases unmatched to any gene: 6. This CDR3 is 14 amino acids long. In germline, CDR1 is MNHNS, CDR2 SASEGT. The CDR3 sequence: CASRPEGAGNTIYF. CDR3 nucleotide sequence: TGTGCCAGCAGGCCCGAGGGGGCAGGAAACACCATATATTTT.

As DNA, the CDR3 is TGTGCCAGCAGTTTGACGTTTCGGAATTCACCCCTCCACTTT. The encoded protein is CASSLTFRNSPLHF. This sequence joins TRBV28 and TRBJ1-6; D call uncertain. Germline V CDR1 and CDR2: MDHEN, SYDVKM. The CDR3 consists of 14 residues. The V and J ends lost 3 bases and 7 bases respectively, with 10 bases between them.

CDR3 sequence reads: CASRVSGETQYF. DNA of the CDR3: TGTGCCAGCAGAGTATCAGGGGAGACCCAGTACTTC. This sequence joins TRBV6-1 and TRBJ2-5; the D gene is possibly TRBD1 (5 bases). V dropped 6 bases and J dropped 5 bases, with 10 bases sitting between them. The CDR3 extends over 12 amino acids. Germline CDR1 and CDR2: MNHNS and SASEGT.